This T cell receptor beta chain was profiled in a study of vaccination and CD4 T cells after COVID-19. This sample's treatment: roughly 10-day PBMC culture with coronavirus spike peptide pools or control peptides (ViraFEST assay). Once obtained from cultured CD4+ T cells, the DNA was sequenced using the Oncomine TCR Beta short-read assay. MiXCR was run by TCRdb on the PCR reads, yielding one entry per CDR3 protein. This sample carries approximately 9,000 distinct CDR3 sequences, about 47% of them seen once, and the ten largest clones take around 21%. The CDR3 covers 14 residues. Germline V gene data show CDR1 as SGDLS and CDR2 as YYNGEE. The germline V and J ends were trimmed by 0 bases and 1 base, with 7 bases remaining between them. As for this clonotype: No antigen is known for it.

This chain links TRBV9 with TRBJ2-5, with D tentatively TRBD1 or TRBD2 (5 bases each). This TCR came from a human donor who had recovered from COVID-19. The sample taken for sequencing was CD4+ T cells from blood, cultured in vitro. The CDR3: CASSVDGAQETQYF. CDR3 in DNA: TGTGCCAGCAGCGTAGACGGGGCCCAAGAGACCCAGTACTTC.